Listed below are T cell receptor beta chains from one sample, sequenced in a study of regulatory T cells in long-lasting Graves disease. One entry per CDR3 protein results from TCRdb running MiXCR on the multiplex PCR reads. Of hundreds of thousands of distinct CDR3 sequences listed, 15% are singletons. The specimen comprised peripheral blood mononuclear cells (PBMCs), sampled at new diagnosis, from a patient treated with antithyroid drugs. These receptors all stem from a female donor with Graves disease. CDR3s include the opening cysteine and the closing phenylalanine or tryptophan. A D gene is named only where the DNA matches it firmly. Not every row has a clone size; where given, it reads once, few, many or a size class.

CDR3 length: 14; V gene: TRBV5-5; clone size: many; D gene: TRBD1; J gene: TRBJ1-5; CDR3 DNA: TGTGCCAGCAGCTTATCGACAGGGAATCAGCCCCAGCATTTT; CDR3 protein: CASSLSTGNQPQHF
CDR3 length: 15; V gene: TRBV7-2; clone size: many; D gene: TRBD2; J gene: TRBJ2-4; CDR3 DNA: TGTGCCAGCAGCCCAGCGGGAGCGGGGCTTGACATTCAGTACTTC; CDR3 protein: CASSPAGAGLDIQYF
CDR3 length: 11; V gene: TRBV27; clone size: many; D gene: TRBD2; J gene: TRBJ2-1; CDR3 DNA: TGTGCCAGCAGTGGGGGGGAAAAGCAGTTCTTC; CDR3 protein: CASSGGEKQFF
CDR3 length: 15; V gene: TRBV15; clone size: many; D gene: TRBD1; J gene: TRBJ1-2; CDR3 DNA: TGTGCCACCAGCAGCGGGGACAGGGTGGGCGGTGGCTACACCTTC; CDR3 protein: CATSSGDRVGGGYTF
CDR3 length: 11; V gene: TRBV10-3; clone size: few; D gene: .; J gene: TRBJ1-1; CDR3 DNA: TGTGCCATCAGTGAGTCCTCTCTCCTCAGATTT; CDR3 protein: CAISESSLLRF
CDR3 length: 15; V gene: TRBV4-1; clone size: .; D gene: TRBD1; J gene: TRBJ1-2; CDR3 DNA: TGCGCCAGCAGCCAAACACAGGGGGCAGGGGAAGGCTACACCTTC; CDR3 protein: CASSQTQGAGEGYTF
CDR3 length: 18; V gene: TRBV14; clone size: many; D gene: TRBD2; J gene: TRBJ2-7; CDR3 DNA: TGTGCCAGCAGCCTATCGGTGCTAGCGGGGATCCGCTCCTACGAGCAGTACTTC; CDR3 protein: CASSLSVLAGIRSYEQYF
CDR3 length: 12; V gene: TRBV29-1; clone size: many; D gene: .; J gene: TRBJ2-3; CDR3 DNA: TGCAGCGTACAGGGACGCACAGATACGCAGTATTTT; CDR3 protein: CSVQGRTDTQYF
CDR3 length: 15; V gene: TRBV20-1; clone size: many; D gene: .; J gene: TRBJ2-2; CDR3 DNA: TGCAGTGCTAGAGACCAGAATAGGGTCACCGGGGAGCTGTTTTTT; CDR3 protein: CSARDQNRVTGELFF
CDR3 length: 13; V gene: TRBV27; clone size: .; D gene: .; J gene: TRBJ2-2; CDR3 DNA: TGTGCCAGCACCGCCGGGCTCCCCGGGGAGCTGTTTTTT; CDR3 protein: CASTAGLPGELFF
CDR3 length: 12; V gene: TRBV12-3/TRBV12-4; clone size: .; D gene: .; J gene: TRBJ1-1; CDR3 DNA: TGTGCCAGCAGTCACCGGAACACTGAAGCTTTCTTT; CDR3 protein: CASSHRNTEAFF